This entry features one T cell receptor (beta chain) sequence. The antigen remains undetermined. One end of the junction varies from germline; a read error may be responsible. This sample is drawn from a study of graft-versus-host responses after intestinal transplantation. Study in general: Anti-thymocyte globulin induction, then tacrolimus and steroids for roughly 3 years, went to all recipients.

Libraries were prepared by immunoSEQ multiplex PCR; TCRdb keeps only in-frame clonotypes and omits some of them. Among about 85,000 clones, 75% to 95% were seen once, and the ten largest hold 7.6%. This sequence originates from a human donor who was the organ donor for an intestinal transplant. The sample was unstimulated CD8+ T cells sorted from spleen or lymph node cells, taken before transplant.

CDR3 sequence (DNA): TGTGCTAGCAGCCCCGTCAAGGGGGCTAGCTCCTACAATGAGCAGTTCTTC. The encoded protein is CASSPVKGASSYNEQFF. The chain links TRBV7-7 to TRBJ2-1; 7 nucleotides line up with TRBD1. Germline CDR1 is SSHAT and CDR2 is FNYEAQ (reference sequence). CDR3 length: 17 amino acids.